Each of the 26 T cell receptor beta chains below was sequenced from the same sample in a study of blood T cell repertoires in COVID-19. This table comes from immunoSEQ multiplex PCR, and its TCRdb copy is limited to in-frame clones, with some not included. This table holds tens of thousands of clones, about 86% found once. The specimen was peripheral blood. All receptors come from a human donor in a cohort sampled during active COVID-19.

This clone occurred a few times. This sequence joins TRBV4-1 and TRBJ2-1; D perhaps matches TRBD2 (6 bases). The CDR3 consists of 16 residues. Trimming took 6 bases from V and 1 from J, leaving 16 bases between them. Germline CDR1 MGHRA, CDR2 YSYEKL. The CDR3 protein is CASRPPGGVSYNEQFF. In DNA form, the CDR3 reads TGCGCCAGCAGACCTCCGGGCGGGGTGTCCTACAATGAGCAGTTCTTC.

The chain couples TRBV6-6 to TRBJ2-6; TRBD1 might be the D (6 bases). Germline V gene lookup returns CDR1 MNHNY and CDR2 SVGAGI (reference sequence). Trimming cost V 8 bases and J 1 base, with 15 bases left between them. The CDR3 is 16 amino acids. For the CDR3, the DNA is TGTGCCAGCCGGGCAAGTCAGGGGTCTGGGGCCAACGTCCTGACTTTC. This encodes CASRASQGSGANVLTF.

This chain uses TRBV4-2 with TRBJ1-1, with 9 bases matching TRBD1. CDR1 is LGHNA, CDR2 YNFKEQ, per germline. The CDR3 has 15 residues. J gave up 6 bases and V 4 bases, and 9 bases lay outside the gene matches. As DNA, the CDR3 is TGTGCCAGCAGCCGGGGGGACAGGGCATTTGCTGAAGCTTTCTTT. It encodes CASSRGDRAFAEAFF.

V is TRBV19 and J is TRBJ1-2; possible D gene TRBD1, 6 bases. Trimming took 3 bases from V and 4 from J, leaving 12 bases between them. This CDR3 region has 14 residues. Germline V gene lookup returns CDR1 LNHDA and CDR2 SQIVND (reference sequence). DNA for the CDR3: TGTGCCAGTAGTATGTACAGGGCGAGCTATGGCTACACCTTC. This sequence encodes CASSMYRASYGYTF.

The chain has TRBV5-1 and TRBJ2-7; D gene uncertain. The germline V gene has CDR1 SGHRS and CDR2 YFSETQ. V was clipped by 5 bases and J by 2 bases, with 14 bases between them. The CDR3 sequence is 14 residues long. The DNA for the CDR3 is TGCGCCAGCAGTCCGAGCACGGTAACCTACGAGCAGTACTTC. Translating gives CASSPSTVTYEQYF.

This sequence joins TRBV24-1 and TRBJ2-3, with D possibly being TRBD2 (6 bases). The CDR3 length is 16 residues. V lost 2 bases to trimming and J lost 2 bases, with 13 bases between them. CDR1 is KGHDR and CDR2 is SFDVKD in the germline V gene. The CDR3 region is CATSDYGGGTTDTQYF. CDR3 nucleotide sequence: TGTGCCACCAGTGATTACGGGGGAGGTACCACAGATACGCAGTATTTT.

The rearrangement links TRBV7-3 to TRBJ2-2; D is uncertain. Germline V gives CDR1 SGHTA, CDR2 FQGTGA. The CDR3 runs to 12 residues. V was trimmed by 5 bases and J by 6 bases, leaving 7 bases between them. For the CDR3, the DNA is TGTGCCAGCAGCAAAACTCCCGGGGAGCTGTTTTTT. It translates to CASSKTPGELFF.

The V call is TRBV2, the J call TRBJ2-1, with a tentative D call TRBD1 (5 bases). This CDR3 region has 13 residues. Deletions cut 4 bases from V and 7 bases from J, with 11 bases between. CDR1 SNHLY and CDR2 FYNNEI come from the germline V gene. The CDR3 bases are TGTGCCAGCAGTGGTGGACACCGGAATGAGCAGTTCTTC. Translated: CASSGGHRNEQFF.

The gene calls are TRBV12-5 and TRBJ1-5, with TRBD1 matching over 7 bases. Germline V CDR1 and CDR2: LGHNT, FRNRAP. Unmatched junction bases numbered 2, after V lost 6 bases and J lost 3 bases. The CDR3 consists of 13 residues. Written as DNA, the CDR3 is TGTGCTAGTGGGACAGGGAACAATCAGCCCCAGCATTTT. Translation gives CASGTGNNQPQHF.

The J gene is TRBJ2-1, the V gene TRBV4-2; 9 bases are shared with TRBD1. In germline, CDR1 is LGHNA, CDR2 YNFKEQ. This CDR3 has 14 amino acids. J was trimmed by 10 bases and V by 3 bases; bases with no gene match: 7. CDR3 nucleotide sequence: TGTGCCAGCAGCCAGTCGGGACAGGGATTAGAGCAGTTCTTC. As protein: CASSQSGQGLEQFF.

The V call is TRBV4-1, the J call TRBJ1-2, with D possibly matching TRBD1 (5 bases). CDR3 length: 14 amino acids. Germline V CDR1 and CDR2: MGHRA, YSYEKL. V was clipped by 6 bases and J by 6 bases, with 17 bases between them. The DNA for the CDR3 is TGCGCCAGCAGAATGCCGGGGGTAGGGGATGGCTACACCTTC. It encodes CASRMPGVGDGYTF.

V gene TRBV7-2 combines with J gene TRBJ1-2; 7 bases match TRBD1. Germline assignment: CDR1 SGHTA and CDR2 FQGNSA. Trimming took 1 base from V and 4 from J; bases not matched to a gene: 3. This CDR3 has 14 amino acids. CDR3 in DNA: TGTGCCAGCAGCTTAGACAGGGGACCCTATGGCTACACCTTC. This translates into CASSLDRGPYGYTF.

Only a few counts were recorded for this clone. The CDR3 DNA is TGTGCCAGCAGCCCGGGACAGGGGTCCTACGAGCAGTACTTC. This gives the protein CASSPGQGSYEQYF. The chain couples TRBV3-1 (or the pseudogene TRBV3-2) to TRBJ2-7, with 10 bases fitting TRBD1. J was trimmed by 1 base and V by 4 bases; bases with no gene match: 1. Germline CDR1 LGHDT, CDR2 YNNKEL (reference sequence). The CDR3 contains 14 residues.

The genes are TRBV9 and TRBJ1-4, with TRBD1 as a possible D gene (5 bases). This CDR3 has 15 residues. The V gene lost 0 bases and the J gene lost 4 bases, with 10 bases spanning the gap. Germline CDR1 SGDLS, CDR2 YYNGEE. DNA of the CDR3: TGTGCCAGCAGCGTAGGGTGGACAAATAATGAAAAACTGTTTTTT. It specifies CASSVGWTNNEKLFF.

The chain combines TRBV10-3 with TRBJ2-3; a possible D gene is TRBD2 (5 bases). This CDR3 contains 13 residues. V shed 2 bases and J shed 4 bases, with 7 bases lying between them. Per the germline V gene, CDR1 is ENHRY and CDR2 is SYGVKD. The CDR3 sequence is CAISEEGPDTQYF. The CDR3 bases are TGTGCCATCAGTGAGGAGGGCCCAGATACGCAGTATTTT.

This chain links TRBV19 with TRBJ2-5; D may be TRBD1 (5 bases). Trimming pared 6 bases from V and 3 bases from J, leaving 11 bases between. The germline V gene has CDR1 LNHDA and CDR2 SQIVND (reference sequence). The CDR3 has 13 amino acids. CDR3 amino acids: CASSPGWEETQYF. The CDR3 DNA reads TGTGCCAGTAGCCCAGGGTGGGAAGAGACCCAGTACTTC.

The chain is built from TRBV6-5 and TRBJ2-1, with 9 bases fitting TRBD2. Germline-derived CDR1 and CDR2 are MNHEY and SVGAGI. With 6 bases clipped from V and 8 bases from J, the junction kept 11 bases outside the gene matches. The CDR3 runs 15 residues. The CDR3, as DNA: TGTGCCAGCAGCGATGGAGCGGGGGGTCTTGATGAGCAGTTCTTC. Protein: CASSDGAGGLDEQFF.

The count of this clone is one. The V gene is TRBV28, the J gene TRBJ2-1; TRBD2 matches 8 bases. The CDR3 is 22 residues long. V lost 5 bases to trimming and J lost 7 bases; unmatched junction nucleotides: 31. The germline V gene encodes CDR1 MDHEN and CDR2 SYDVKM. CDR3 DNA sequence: TGTGCCAGCAGTAAACCGTCTATCCGGGACAAGAATTTTGTAGCGGGAAGGAATGAGCAGTTCTTC. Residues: CASSKPSIRDKNFVAGRNEQFF.

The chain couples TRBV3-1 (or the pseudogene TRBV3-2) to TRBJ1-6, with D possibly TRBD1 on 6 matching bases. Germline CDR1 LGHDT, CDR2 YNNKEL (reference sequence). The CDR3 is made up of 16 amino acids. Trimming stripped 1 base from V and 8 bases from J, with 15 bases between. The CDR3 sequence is CASSQGMGARHSPLHF. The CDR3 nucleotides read TGTGCCAGCAGCCAAGGTATGGGGGCCCGCCATTCACCCCTCCACTTT.

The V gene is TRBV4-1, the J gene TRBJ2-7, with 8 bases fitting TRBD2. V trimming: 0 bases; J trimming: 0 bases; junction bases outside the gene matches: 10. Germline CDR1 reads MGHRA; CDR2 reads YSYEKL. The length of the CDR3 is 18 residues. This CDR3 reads CASSQDMTSEVNSYEQYF. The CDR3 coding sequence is TGCGCCAGCAGCCAAGATATGACTAGCGAGGTGAACTCCTACGAGCAGTACTTC.

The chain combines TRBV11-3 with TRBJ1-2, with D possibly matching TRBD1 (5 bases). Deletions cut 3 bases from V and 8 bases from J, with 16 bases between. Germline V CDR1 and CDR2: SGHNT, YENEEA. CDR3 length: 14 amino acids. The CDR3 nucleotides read TGTGCCAGCAGCTTCGGTTTGGGTGGGGCCGGCTACACCTTC. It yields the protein CASSFGLGGAGYTF.

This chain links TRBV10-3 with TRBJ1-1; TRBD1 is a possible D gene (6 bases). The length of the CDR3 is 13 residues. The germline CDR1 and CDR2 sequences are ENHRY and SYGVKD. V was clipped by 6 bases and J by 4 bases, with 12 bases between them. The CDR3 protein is CAISRGEGTEAFF. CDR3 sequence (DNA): TGTGCCATCAGCAGGGGCGAGGGCACTGAAGCTTTCTTT.

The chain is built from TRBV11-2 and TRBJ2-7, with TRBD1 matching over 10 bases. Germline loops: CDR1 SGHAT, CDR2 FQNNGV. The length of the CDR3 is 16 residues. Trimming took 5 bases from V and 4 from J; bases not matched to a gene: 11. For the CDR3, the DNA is TGTGCCAGCAGCGATCCTGCCGGGACAGGGGTTTACGAGCAGTACTTC. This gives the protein CASSDPAGTGVYEQYF.

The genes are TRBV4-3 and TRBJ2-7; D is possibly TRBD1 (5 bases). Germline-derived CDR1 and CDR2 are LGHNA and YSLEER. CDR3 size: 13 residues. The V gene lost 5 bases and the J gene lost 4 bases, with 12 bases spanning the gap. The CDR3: CASSIQGRYEQYF. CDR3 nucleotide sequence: TGCGCCAGCAGCATCCAGGGAAGATACGAGCAGTACTTC.

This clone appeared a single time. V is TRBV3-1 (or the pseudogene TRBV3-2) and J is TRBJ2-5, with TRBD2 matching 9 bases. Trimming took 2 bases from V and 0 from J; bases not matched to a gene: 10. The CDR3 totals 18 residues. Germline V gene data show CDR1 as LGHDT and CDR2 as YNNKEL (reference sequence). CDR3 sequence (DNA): TGTGCCAGCAGCCAAAAGACTAGCGGTGGGGGGTACCAAGAGACCCAGTACTTC. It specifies CASSQKTSGGGYQETQYF.

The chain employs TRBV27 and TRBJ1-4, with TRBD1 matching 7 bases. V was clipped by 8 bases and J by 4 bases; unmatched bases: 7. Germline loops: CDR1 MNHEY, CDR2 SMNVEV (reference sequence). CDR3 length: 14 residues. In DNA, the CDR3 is TGTGCCAGCGGTTACAGGGGTCGTAATGAAAAACTGTTTTTT. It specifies CASGYRGRNEKLFF.